The TCR beta chain under discussion was sequenced for a study of T-cell memory formation after mild COVID-19. cDNA libraries for TCR alpha and TCR beta, carrying sample barcodes and UMIs, came from 5'RACE with constant-segment primers. TCRdb processed the 5' RACE reads anew with MiXCR; each CDR3 protein has one entry. The sample consists of about 390,000 distinct CDR3 sequences, roughly 15% of them appearing once. Study findings and constraints: Pre-infection memory contained some responding clones, which suggested that cross-reactive memory had joined.

This CDR3 has 11 amino acids. Germline V gives CDR1 DFQATT, CDR2 SNEGSKA (reference sequence). The V and J ends lost 4 bases and 4 bases respectively, with 8 bases between them. In the case of this clonotype: Its specificity is unknown.

The rearrangement joins TRBV20-1 to TRBJ2-7, with D possibly being TRBD1 or TRBD2 (5 bases each). The receptor comes from a man aged 18 to 29 who had mild COVID-19 (a few samples of this study predate the infection). Cell type and time point are not known. The material sequenced was PBMCs or a T cell subset sorted from them (not recorded which). CDR3 nucleotide sequence: TGCAGTGCTATGAGGGGTTACGAGCAGTACTTC. Amino acids: CSAMRGYEQYF.